The next 22 T cell receptor beta chains were all read from a single sample in a study of cytomegalovirus exposure and HLA in healthy donors. Assay used: immunoSEQ multiplex PCR; TCRdb lists only in-frame clones, some missing. The sample has approximately 200,000 clones, just over 85% seen once. The sample was PBMCs. The origin of the receptors is a woman aged 18-29 years in good health and CMV-seronegative.

The CDR3 coding sequence is TGTGCCAGCAGCCCAGACAGGGAAGATACGCAGTATTTT. Its translation is CASSPDREDTQYF. The chain couples TRBV27 to TRBJ2-3; TRBD1 agrees at 7 bases. CDR3 length equals 13 residues. The ends lost 6 bases at V and 5 bases at J; junction bases unmatched: 5. Germline CDR1 reads MNHEY; CDR2 reads SMNVEV (reference sequence).

V usage is TRBV28 and J usage is TRBJ2-1, with TRBD2 matching over 10 bases. The CDR3 contains 18 residues. Germline CDR1 is MDHEN and CDR2 is SYDVKM. With 3 bases clipped from V and 4 bases from J, the junction kept 12 bases outside the gene matches. Here the CDR3 DNA reads TGTGCCAGCAGTTTCGGTTCGCTAGCGGGAGTTGAATACAATGAGCAGTTCTTC. This codes for CASSFGSLAGVEYNEQFF.

This CDR3 reads CASTTSRGYTEAFF. Written as DNA, the CDR3 is TGTGCCAGCACCACATCCAGGGGGTACACTGAAGCTTTCTTT. The genes are TRBV27 and TRBJ1-1; 7 nucleotides match TRBD1. The J segment lost 3 bases and the V segment lost 7 bases, leaving 8 bases of the junction unmatched. Per germline, CDR1 MNHEY and CDR2 SMNVEV (reference sequence). This CDR3 contains 14 residues.

Remarks on this clone: Other DNA sequences in the sample encode the same CDR3. The chain joins TRBV27 to TRBJ2-1; 8 positions agree with TRBD2. V lost 5 bases and J lost 4; bases outside the gene matches: 7. This CDR3 has 15 residues. CDR1 MNHEY and CDR2 SMNVEV come from the germline V gene (reference sequence). In DNA form, the CDR3 reads TGTGCCAGCAGTCTTTCTACTAGCGGATACAATGAGCAGTTCTTC. It yields the protein CASSLSTSGYNEQFF.

The V and J genes are TRBV4-1 and TRBJ2-2; 12 bases are a match to TRBD2. The CDR3 has 18 amino acids. Trimming cost V 1 base and J 5 bases; bases outside gene matches: 8. Germline V gene lookup returns CDR1 MGHRA and CDR2 YSYEKL. This chain's CDR3 is CASSQGSTSGSLTGELFF. The CDR3 DNA sequence: TGCGCCAGCAGCCAAGGGTCGACTAGCGGGAGTCTTACCGGGGAGCTGTTTTTT.

The V gene is TRBV4-1, the J gene TRBJ2-1, with a weak D call TRBD2 (6 bases). The CDR3 covers 15 residues. Germline loops: CDR1 MGHRA, CDR2 YSYEKL. Trimming cost V 1 base and J 8 bases, with 15 bases left between them. As DNA, the CDR3 is TGCGCCAGCAGCCAAGGGGGACTGGCCCCAGATGAGCAGTTCTTC. This codes for CASSQGGLAPDEQFF.

The CDR3 protein is CASTLQGGSGYEQYF. In DNA, the CDR3 is TGTGCCAGCACTCTACAGGGCGGGAGTGGGTACGAGCAGTACTTC. V usage is TRBV27 and J usage is TRBJ2-7, with D tentatively TRBD2 (7 bases). Germline CDR1 is MNHEY and CDR2 is SMNVEV (reference sequence). The V end lost 7 bases, the J end lost 4 bases, and 20 bases lay between the germline ends. This CDR3 spans 15 amino acids.

V is TRBV11-2 and J is TRBJ2-1; 7 bases fit TRBD2. CDR1 and CDR2 from the germline V gene are SGHAT and FQNNGV. The CDR3 totals 16 residues. Losses at the gene ends were 6 bases for V and 8 bases for J; bases not matched to a gene: 16. CDR3 loop: CASRTLSWRESDEQFF. The CDR3 nucleotides are TGTGCCAGCAGGACGCTTAGTTGGCGGGAGAGCGATGAGCAGTTCTTC.

The chain uses TRBV4-1 and TRBJ2-3; TRBD2 aligns across 9 bases. Germline V gene data show CDR1 as MGHRA and CDR2 as YSYEKL. The CDR3 is 17 amino acids. The junction had 11 bases not matched to a gene; V was cut back by 1 base and J by 6 bases. The CDR3 sequence is CASSQAGAGGLEDTQYF. CDR3 bases: TGCGCCAGCAGCCAAGCCGGGGCGGGAGGGCTGGAGGATACGCAGTATTTT.

The CDR3 nucleotides are TGCGCCAGCAGCCAAGACAGGGGCTCCGGGGAGCTGTTTTTT. This encodes CASSQDRGSGELFF. V usage is TRBV4-3 and J usage is TRBJ2-2, with a tentative D call TRBD1 (6 bases). Germline CDR1 reads LGHNA; CDR2 reads YSLEER. Trimming cost V 0 bases and J 6 bases, with 8 bases left between them. The CDR3 sequence is 14 residues long.

About this clone itself: The junction differs from germline at one of its ends, possibly a read error. The chain recombines TRBV18 with TRBJ2-6; 7 bases fit TRBD1. This CDR3 has 17 residues. CDR1 is KGHSH and CDR2 is LQKENI in the germline V gene. CDR3 nucleotides: TGTGCCAACTCATCGACAGGGACGGGATCTGGGGCCAACGTCCTGACTTTC. It yields the protein CANSSTGTGSGANVLTF.

The gene calls are TRBV5-8 and TRBJ1-1; D gene uncertain. Trimming stripped 4 bases from V and 3 bases from J, with 16 bases between. The V gene's germline CDR1 is SGHTS and CDR2 YDEGEE. This CDR3 has 15 residues. The CDR3 here is CASSPWSAAYTEAFF. The CDR3 nucleotides read TGTGCCAGCAGCCCATGGAGCGCCGCCTACACTGAAGCTTTCTTT.

This clone was found once. The chain is built from TRBV5-4 and TRBJ2-2; 16 bases fit TRBD2. The CDR3 has 20 amino acids. CDR1 is SGHNT, CDR2 YYREEE, per germline (reference sequence). With V trimmed by 4 bases and J by 4 bases, 13 bases remained unmatched. For the CDR3, the DNA is TGTGCCAGCAGCGATAAGGGACTAGCGGGAGGGCCGGTAACCACCGGGGAGCTGTTTTTT. Protein sequence: CASSDKGLAGGPVTTGELFF. Looking up the rest from reference TRBV5-4 and TRBJ2-2 gives the full variable domain: ETGVTQSPTHLIKTRGQQVTLRCSSQSGHNTVSWYQQALGQGPQFIFQYYREEENGRGNFPPRFSGLQFPNYSSELNVNALELDDSALYLCASSDKGLAGGPVTTGELFFGEGSRLTVL.

The V gene is TRBV27, the J gene TRBJ2-7; D gene ambiguous. Germline CDR1 and CDR2: MNHEY and SMNVEV (reference sequence). Trimming removed 5 bases at V and 5 bases at J, with 16 bases between. CDR3 size: 14 residues. CDR3 amino acids: CASSNSNTRNEQYF. In nucleotides, the CDR3 is TGTGCCAGCAGTAACAGTAACACTCGGAACGAGCAGTACTTC.

This chain connects TRBV27 to TRBJ2-1; possibly TRBD2 for D (6 bases). With 8 bases removed from V and 0 bases from J, the gap between germline ends came to 17 bases. The length of the CDR3 is 16 residues. Looked up from germline, CDR1 is MNHEY and CDR2 is SMNVEV (reference sequence). Written as DNA, the CDR3 is TGTGCCAGCGGATCCTCGTCGGGAGACTCCTACAATGAGCAGTTCTTC. It translates to CASGSSSGDSYNEQFF.

CDR3 protein: CASSDGQGGYGYTF. The DNA of the CDR3 is TGTGCCAGCAGTGATGGACAGGGCGGCTATGGCTACACCTTC. V and J are TRBV25-1 and TRBJ1-2; TRBD1 matches 8 bases. The V gene end was trimmed by 3 bases and the J gene end by 4 bases; junction bases not matched to a gene: 4. The CDR3 has 14 residues. The germline V gene encodes CDR1 MGHDK and CDR2 SYGVNS.

The chain couples TRBV4-2 to TRBJ2-2, with unresolved D. CDR3 length: 13 residues. Germline-derived CDR1 and CDR2 are LGHNA and YNFKEQ. V was cut by 3 bases and J by 7 bases, with 9 bases left in between. The CDR3 sequence: CASSHEEFGELFF. The CDR3 nucleotides read TGTGCCAGCAGCCATGAAGAGTTCGGGGAGCTGTTTTTT.

This rearrangement joins TRBV6-1 to TRBJ2-7; possible D gene TRBD1, 6 bases. CDR3 length equals 12 residues. Germline V gives CDR1 MNHNS, CDR2 SASEGT. Trimming cost V 6 bases and J 2 bases, with 8 bases left between them. The CDR3, as DNA: TGTGCCAGCAGCCGACAGGCCTACGAGCAGTACTTC. As protein: CASSRQAYEQYF.

The chain joins TRBV4-1 to TRBJ2-5; TRBD1 matches at 9 bases. The CDR3 length is 16 residues. V lost 1 base and J lost 5; bases outside the gene matches: 8. Germline loops: CDR1 MGHRA, CDR2 YSYEKL. This chain's CDR3 is CASSQVSGQGVETQYF. The CDR3, as DNA: TGCGCCAGCAGCCAAGTCTCGGGACAGGGAGTTGAGACCCAGTACTTC.

The V call is TRBV15, the J call TRBJ1-5; possible D gene TRBD1, 6 bases. V lost 8 bases to trimming and J lost 3 bases, with 17 bases between them. CDR1 and CDR2 (germline): LNHNV, YYDKDF (reference sequence). The CDR3 has 15 residues. The CDR3 coding sequence is TGTGCCACCGGGAAGGGCGGGGGGCCCAATCAGCCCCAGCATTTT. Its translation: CATGKGGGPNQPQHF.

The chain combines TRBV9 with TRBJ2-3; TRBD2 matches 9 bases. Germline V gene sequence: CDR1 SGDLS, CDR2 YYNGEE. CDR3 size: 15 residues. Unmatched junction bases numbered 10, after V lost 2 bases and J lost 9 bases. The CDR3 DNA is TGTGCCAGCAGCGTGGGGACTAGCTCCATGGGAACGCAGTATTTT. It translates to CASSVGTSSMGTQYF.

This clone appeared a few times. The chain joins TRBV28 to TRBJ1-5, with D uncertain. The germline gives CDR1 MDHEN, CDR2 SYDVKM. V was trimmed by 7 bases and J by 13 bases, leaving 17 bases between them. The CDR3 totals 12 residues. CDR3 region: CASTPYPGLQHF. CDR3 bases: TGTGCCAGCACCCCATACCCGGGGTTGCAGCATTTT.